This T cell receptor beta chain was recovered during a study of T cells after yellow fever vaccination. The CDR3 length is 12 residues. In TCRdb, the 5' RACE reads were re-called with MiXCR into one record per CDR3 protein. The data contain about 220,000 distinct CDR3 sequences, 2.5% to 3.5% of them singletons. Source: CD4+ T cells sorted from PBMCs, taken 10 days after the yellow fever booster vaccination. The origin of this receptor is a man younger than 30 who received the YFV17D yellow fever vaccine. J is TRBJ2-1 and V is TRBV3-2; TRBD2 is taken as the D call from the table, unchecked against the DNA. TRBV3-2 is recorded as a pseudogene. The CDR3 DNA reads as TGTGCCAGAACGGGGCCCCGTGATGAGCAGTTCTTC. Its protein product is CARTGPRDEQFF.